This TCR beta chain appears in the sequencing data of a study of technical replicates of blood from a handful of donors. Profiling relied on immunoSEQ multiplex PCR, and the TCRdb table lists in-frame clones only, not all of them. This sample yields more than 90,000 clones, of which 96% are seen a single time; 0.2% to 0.25% belongs to the top ten. The length of the CDR3 is 12 residues. Germline V CDR1 and CDR2: SQVTM, ANQGSEA. The junction had 1 base not matched to a gene; V was cut back by 0 bases and J by 8 bases. This sequence was found in a human donor in good health. V is TRBV29-1 and J is TRBJ1-2; 9 nucleotides align to TRBD1. The sample consisted of T cells isolated from PBMCs. Here the CDR3 DNA reads TGCAGCGTTGAAGAACAGGGGGCAGGCTACACCTTC. Residues: CSVEEQGAGYTF.